This T cell receptor (beta chain) was observed in a study of molecular identifiers for immune sequencing clone quantification. V lost 4 bases to trimming and J lost 5 bases, with 8 bases between them. The CDR3 sequence is 12 residues long. CDR1 and CDR2 (germline): SQVTM, ANQGSEA. TCRdb re-analysed the PCR reads in MiXCR, keeping a single row per CDR3 protein. The table includes approximately 550,000 distinct CDR3 sequences, around 21% detected once. This clonotype was seen ten or more times. With 10%, 30% or 50% of RNA, about 20,000 to 1,100,000 naive CD8 T cells were sequenced. V gene TRBV29-1 combines with J gene TRBJ2-2, with D perhaps given as TRBD1 or TRBD2 (5 bases each). The sample was naive CD8+ T cells from blood, with Jurkat cell RNA spiked in. As to subset: FACS-sorted CD8+CD4-CCR7+CD45RA+ naive T cells. This receptor was taken from a human donor in good health. Some libraries in this study had Jurkat cell RNA spiked in. The CDR3 DNA sequence: TGCAGCGTTGTCGAGGGGACCGGGGAGCTGTTTTTT. Its protein product is CSVVEGTGELFF.